This TCR beta chain comes out of a study of blood T cell repertoires in COVID-19. Overall study context: From the United States, Italy and Spain came samples of acute and convalescent COVID-19.

TCRdb keeps only in-frame clones here, not all; method: immunoSEQ multiplex PCR. The table has about 99,000 clones, roughly nine tenths seen once. Germline lookup yields CDR1 LNHDA and CDR2 SQIVND (reference sequence). This CDR3 has 15 residues. The V end lost 7 bases, the J end lost 5 bases, and 19 bases lay between the germline ends. The V gene is TRBV19, the J gene TRBJ2-3; the D gene is possibly TRBD2 (6 bases). The origin of this receptor is a human donor in a cohort sampled during active COVID-19. Specimen: peripheral blood. DNA of the CDR3: TGTGCCAGTAAAAAGGGGTCGGGACTCGGAGATACGCAGTATTTT. Residues: CASKKGSGLGDTQYF. Combining the CDR3 with reference TRBV19 and TRBJ2-3 gives the whole variable domain DGGITQSPKYLFRKEGQNVTLSCEQNLNHDAMYWYRQDPGQGLRLIYYSQIVNDFQKGDIAEGYSVSREKKESFPLTVTSAQKNPTAFYLCASKKGSGLGDTQYFGPGTRLTVL.